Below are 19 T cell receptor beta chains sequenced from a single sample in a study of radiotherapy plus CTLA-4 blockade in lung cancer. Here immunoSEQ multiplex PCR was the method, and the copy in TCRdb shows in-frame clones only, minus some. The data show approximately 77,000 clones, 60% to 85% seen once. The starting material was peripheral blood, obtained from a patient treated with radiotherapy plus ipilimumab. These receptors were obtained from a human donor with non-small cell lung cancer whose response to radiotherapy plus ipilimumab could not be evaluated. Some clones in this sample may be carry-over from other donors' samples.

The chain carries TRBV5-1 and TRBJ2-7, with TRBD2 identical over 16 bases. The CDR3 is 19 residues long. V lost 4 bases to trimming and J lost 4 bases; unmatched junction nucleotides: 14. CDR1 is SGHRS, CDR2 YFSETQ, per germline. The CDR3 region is CASSQTGTSGGGVRYEQYF. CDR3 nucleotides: TGCGCCAGCAGCCAGACCGGGACTAGCGGGGGGGGAGTGAGGTACGAGCAGTACTTC.

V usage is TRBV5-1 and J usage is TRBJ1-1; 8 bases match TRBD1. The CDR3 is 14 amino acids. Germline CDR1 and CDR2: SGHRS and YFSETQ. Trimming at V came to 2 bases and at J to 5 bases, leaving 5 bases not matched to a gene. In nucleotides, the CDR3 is TGCGCCAGCAGCTTACAGGGGGTGATGACTGAAGCTTTCTTT. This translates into CASSLQGVMTEAFF.

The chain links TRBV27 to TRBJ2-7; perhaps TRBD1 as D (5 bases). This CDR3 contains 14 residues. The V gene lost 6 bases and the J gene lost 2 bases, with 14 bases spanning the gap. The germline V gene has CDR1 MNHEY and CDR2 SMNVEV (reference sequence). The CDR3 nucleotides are TGTGCCAGCAGGCGTGGGGCCCCCGCCTACGAGCAGTACTTC. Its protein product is CASRRGAPAYEQYF.

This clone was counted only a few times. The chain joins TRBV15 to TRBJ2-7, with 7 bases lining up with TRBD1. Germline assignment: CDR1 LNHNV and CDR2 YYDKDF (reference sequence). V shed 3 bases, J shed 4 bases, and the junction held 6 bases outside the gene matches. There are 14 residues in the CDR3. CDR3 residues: CATSRTRQGYEQYF. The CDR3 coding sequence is TGTGCCACCAGCAGGACCCGACAGGGATACGAGCAGTACTTC.

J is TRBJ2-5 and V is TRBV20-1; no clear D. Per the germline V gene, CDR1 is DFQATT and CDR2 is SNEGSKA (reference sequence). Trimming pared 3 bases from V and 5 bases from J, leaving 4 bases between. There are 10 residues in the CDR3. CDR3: CSASGETQYF. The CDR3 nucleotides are TGCAGTGCTAGCGGTGAGACCCAGTACTTC.

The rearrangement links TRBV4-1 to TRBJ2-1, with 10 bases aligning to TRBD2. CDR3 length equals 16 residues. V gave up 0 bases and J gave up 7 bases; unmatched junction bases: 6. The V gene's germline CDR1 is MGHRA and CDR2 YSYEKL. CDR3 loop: CASSQDERGGWNEQFF. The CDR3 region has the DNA TGCGCCAGCAGCCAAGATGAGCGGGGGGGCTGGAATGAGCAGTTCTTC.

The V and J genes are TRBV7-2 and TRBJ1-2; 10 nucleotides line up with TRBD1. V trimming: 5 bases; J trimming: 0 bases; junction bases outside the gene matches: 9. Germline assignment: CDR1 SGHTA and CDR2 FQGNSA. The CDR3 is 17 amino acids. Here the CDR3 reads CASSLRTGGPSNYGYTF. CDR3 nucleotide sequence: TGTGCCAGCAGCCTTCGGACAGGGGGACCTTCTAACTATGGCTACACCTTC.

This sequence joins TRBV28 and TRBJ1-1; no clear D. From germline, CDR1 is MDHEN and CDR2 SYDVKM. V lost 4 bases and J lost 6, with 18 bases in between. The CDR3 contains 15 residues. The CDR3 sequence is CASSSTHGGEPEAFF. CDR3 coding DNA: TGTGCCAGCAGTTCTACCCACGGAGGAGAGCCTGAAGCTTTCTTT. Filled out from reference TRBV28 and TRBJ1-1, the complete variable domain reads DVKVTQSSRYLVKRTGEKVFLECVQDMDHENMFWYRQDPGLGLRLIYFSYDVKMKEKGDIPEGYSVSREKKERFSLILESASTNQTSMYLCASSSTHGGEPEAFFGQGTRLTVV.

Here the CDR3 reads CASSLVGDRGLREQYF. CDR3 in DNA: TGTGCCAGCAGCTTAGTGGGGGACAGGGGGCTACGGGAGCAGTACTTC. The chain is built from TRBV7-9 and TRBJ2-7; 12 bases agree with TRBD1. Trimming removed 1 base from V and 7 bases from J; junction bases left unmatched: 8. Germline V CDR1 and CDR2: SEHNR, FQNEAQ (reference sequence). The CDR3 consists of 16 residues.

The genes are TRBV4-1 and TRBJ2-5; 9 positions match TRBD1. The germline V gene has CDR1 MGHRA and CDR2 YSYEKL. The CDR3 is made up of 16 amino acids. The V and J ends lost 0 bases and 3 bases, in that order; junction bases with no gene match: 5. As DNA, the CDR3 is TGCGCCAGCAGCCAAGATGGCGGGACAGGGAAAGAGACCCAGTACTTC. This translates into CASSQDGGTGKETQYF.

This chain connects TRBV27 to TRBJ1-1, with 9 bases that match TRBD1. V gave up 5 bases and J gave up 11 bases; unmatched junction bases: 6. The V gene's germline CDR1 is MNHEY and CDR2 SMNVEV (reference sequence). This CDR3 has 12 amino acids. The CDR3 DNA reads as TGTGCCAGCAGTCCAGGGACAGGGAAGGCTTTCTTT. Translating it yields CASSPGTGKAFF.

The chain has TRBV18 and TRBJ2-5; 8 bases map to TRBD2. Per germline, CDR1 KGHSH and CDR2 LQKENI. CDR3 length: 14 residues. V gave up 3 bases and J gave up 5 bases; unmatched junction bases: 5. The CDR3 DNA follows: TGTGCCAGCTCACCGACTAGCGATGGGGAGACCCAGTACTTC. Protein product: CASSPTSDGETQYF.

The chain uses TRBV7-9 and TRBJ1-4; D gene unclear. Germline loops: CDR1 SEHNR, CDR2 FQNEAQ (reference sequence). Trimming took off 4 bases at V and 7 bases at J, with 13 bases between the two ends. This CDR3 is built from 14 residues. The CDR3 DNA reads TGTGCCAGCAGCTGGCCATCCCGGGGTGAAAAACTGTTTTTT. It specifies CASSWPSRGEKLFF.

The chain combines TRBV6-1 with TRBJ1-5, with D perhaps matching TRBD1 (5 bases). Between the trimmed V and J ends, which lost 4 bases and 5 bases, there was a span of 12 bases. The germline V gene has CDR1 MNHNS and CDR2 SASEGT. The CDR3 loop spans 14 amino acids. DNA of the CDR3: TGTGCCAGCAGTGTCCTGGGGGGGGATCAGCCCCAGCATTTT. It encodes CASSVLGGDQPQHF.

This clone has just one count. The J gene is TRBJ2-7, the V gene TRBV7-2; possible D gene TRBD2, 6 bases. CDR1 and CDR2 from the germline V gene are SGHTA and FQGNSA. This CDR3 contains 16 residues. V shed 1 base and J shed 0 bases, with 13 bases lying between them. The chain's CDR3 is CASSLGEVRSSYEQYF. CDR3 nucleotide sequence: TGTGCCAGCAGCTTAGGGGAGGTCAGGAGCTCCTACGAGCAGTACTTC. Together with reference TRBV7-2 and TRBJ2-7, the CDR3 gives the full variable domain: GAGVSQSPSNKVTEKGKDVELRCDPISGHTALYWYRQSLGQGLEFLIYFQGNSAPDKSGLPSDRFSAERTGGSVSTLTIQRTQQEDSAVYLCASSLGEVRSSYEQYFGPGTRLTVT.

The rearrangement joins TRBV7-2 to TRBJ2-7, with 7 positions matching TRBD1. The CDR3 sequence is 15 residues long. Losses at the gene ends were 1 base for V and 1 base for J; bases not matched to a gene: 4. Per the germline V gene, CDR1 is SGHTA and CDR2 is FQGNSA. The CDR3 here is CASSLGQGLSYEQYF. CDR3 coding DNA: TGTGCCAGCAGCTTAGGACAGGGATTATCCTACGAGCAGTACTTC.

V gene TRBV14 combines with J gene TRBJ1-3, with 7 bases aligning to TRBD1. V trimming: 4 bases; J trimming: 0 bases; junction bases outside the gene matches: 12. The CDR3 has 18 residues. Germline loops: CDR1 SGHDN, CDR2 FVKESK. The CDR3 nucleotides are TGTGCCAGCAGCCTTGCCGTTGCCAGGGGGATCTCTGGAAACACCATATATTTT. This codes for CASSLAVARGISGNTIYF.

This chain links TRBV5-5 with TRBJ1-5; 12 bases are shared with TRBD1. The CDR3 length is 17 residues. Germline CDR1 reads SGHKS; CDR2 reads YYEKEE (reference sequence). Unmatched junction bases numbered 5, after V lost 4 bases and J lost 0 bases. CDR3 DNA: TGTGCCAGCAGCCCCGGGACAGGGGGCCGTAGCAATCAGCCCCAGCATTTT. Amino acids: CASSPGTGGRSNQPQHF.

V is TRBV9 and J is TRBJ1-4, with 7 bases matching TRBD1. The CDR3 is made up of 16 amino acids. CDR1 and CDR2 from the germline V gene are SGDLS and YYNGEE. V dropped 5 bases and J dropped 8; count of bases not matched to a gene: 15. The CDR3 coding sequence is TGTGCCAGCAGTGTGTCCACGAGACAGGGCGGGGAAAAACTGTTTTTT. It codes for CASSVSTRQGGEKLFF.